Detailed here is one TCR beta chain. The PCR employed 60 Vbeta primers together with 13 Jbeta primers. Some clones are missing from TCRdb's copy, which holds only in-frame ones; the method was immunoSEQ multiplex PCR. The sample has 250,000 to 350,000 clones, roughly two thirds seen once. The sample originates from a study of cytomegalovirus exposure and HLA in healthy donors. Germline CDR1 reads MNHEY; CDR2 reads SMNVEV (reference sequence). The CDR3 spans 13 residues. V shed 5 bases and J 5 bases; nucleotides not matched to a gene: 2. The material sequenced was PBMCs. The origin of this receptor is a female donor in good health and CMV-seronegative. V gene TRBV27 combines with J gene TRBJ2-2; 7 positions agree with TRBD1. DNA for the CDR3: TGTGCCAGCAGTACAGGGGTTACCGGGGAGCTGTTTTTT. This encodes CASSTGVTGELFF.